A single T cell receptor (beta chain) is shown here with its context. The data were obtained in a study of cytomegalovirus exposure and HLA in healthy donors. Germline CDR1 is MNHEY and CDR2 is SVGAGI. Trimming left V 10 bases short and J 0 bases short, with 10 bases between. The CDR3 extends over 13 amino acids. The primer mix had 60 Vbeta and 13 Jbeta primers. Here immunoSEQ multiplex PCR was the method, and the copy in TCRdb shows in-frame clones only, minus some. This sample carries 150,000 to 200,000 clones, under 80% of them seen once, and the ten largest clones take 2.5% to 4%. The sequenced sample consisted of PBMCs. The TCR sequence derives from a female donor in good health and CMV-seronegative. The chain is built from TRBV6-5 and TRBJ2-4; a weak D match, TRBD2 (6 bases). CDR3 amino acids: CATRREAKNIQYF. CDR3 sequence (DNA): TGTGCCACCCGGAGGGAAGCCAAAAACATTCAGTACTTC.